The 10 T cell receptor beta chains below all came from one sample that was sequenced in a study of T cells in localized non-small cell lung cancer. Only in-frame clones appear in the TCRdb table, and some are missing; sequencing was by immunoSEQ multiplex PCR. The sample shows around 3,600 clones, around 30% of them seen only once. The sample was lung tumor tissue, taken before any cancer treatment. The receptors shown here come from a male donor older than 55 with stage I lung adenocarcinoma.

By proportion, this clone is medium-sized. An end of the junction does not agree with germline; a read error may underlie this. J is TRBJ2-1 and V is TRBV6-8; D is perhaps TRBD2 (7 bases). CDR3 length equals 17 residues. Germline V CDR1 and CDR2: MNHGY, SAAAGT. In DNA, the CDR3 is TGTGCCATCAGTGGGGGGGCGGGGAGCGTCCTACAATGGGAGCAGTTCTTC. It encodes CAISGGAGSVLQWEQFF.

This rearrangement joins TRBV11-3 to TRBJ2-2; D is ambiguous. Per the germline V gene, CDR1 is SGHNT and CDR2 is YENEEA. V dropped 2 bases and J dropped 2 bases, with 6 bases sitting between them. CDR3 size: 14 residues. The CDR3, as DNA: TGTGCCAGCAGCTTATCCAGAAACACCGGGGAGCTGTTTTTT. Amino acids: CASSLSRNTGELFF.

This clone was picked up a small number of times. V gene TRBV19 combines with J gene TRBJ1-5, with 8 nucleotides matching TRBD1. This CDR3 comprises 15 residues. V lost 9 bases and J lost 6; bases outside the gene matches: 13. CDR1 and CDR2 from the germline V gene are LNHDA and SQIVND (reference sequence). The CDR3 protein is CASPDGQGGAQPQHF. The CDR3 DNA is TGTGCCAGCCCCGACGGACAGGGTGGTGCTCAGCCCCAGCATTTT.

The sample holds a few counts of this clone. CDR3 sequence (DNA): TGTGCCAGCAGTGGGGCTAGCGGGTTCCAAGAGACCCAGTACTTC. It codes for CASSGASGFQETQYF. The rearrangement joins TRBV6-8 to TRBJ2-5, with 8 bases that match TRBD2. The V and J ends lost 5 bases and 1 base, in that order; junction bases with no gene match: 6. The CDR3 contains 15 residues. Germline assignment: CDR1 MNHGY and CDR2 SAAAGT.

This clone was detected only once. The rearrangement joins TRBV18 to TRBJ1-1, with 7 bases identical to TRBD1. The germline V gene has CDR1 KGHSH and CDR2 LQKENI. V gave up 3 bases and J gave up 5 bases; unmatched junction bases: 9. The CDR3 loop spans 15 amino acids. CDR3 nucleotides: TGTGCCAGCTCACCGGATACAGGGGTATATACTGAAGCTTTCTTT. Amino acids: CASSPDTGVYTEAFF.

The chain joins TRBV11-3 to TRBJ1-2, with 7 bases that match TRBD1. V shed 3 bases, J shed 4 bases, and the junction held 11 bases outside the gene matches. The CDR3 consists of 16 residues. CDR1 SGHNT and CDR2 YENEEA come from the germline V gene. The CDR3, as DNA: TGTGCCAGCAGCTTGGGTTACAGGGGTGGGACCTATGGCTACACCTTC. Protein product: CASSLGYRGGTYGYTF. Full variable domain (missing parts from reference TRBV11-3 and TRBJ1-2): EAGVVQSPRYKIIEKKQPVAFWCNPISGHNTLYWYLQNLGQGPELLIRYENEEAVDDSQLPKDRFSAERLKGVDSTLKIQPAELGDSAVYLCASSLGYRGGTYGYTFGSGTRLTVV.

The V and J genes are TRBV4-1 and TRBJ2-3; 12 nucleotides match TRBD2. Germline V gene lookup returns CDR1 MGHRA and CDR2 YSYEKL. The CDR3 consists of 20 residues. V was clipped by 3 bases and J by 1 base; unmatched bases: 14. DNA of the CDR3: TGCGCCAGCAGCCAGGCACCGCTAGCGGGAGGGGACGGGGGCACAGATACGCAGTATTTT. Its translation: CASSQAPLAGGDGGTDTQYF.

This chain uses TRBV5-1 with TRBJ1-1; D ambiguous. There are 15 residues in the CDR3. Trimming took off 7 bases at V and 5 bases at J, with 21 bases between the two ends. The germline CDR1 and CDR2 sequences are SGHRS and YFSETQ. The DNA of the CDR3 is TGCGCCAGCGGTACCGTCTTAGGATTAGCGACTGAAGCTTTCTTT. This codes for CASGTVLGLATEAFF.

This clone is classed as medium-sized. The V and J genes are TRBV6-8 and TRBJ2-5; 8 positions agree with TRBD2. V lost 2 bases and J lost 5; bases outside the gene matches: 4. This CDR3 has 14 residues. Per the germline V gene, CDR1 is MNHGY and CDR2 is SAAAGT. The CDR3 DNA reads as TGTGCCAGCAGTTACCCGGGGGGGCGGGAGACCCAGTACTTC. This gives the protein CASSYPGGRETQYF.

This clone was found a few times. V and J are TRBV11-3 and TRBJ1-1; perhaps TRBD1 as D (6 bases). V was clipped by 4 bases and J by 3 bases, with 15 bases between them. Germline CDR1 is SGHNT and CDR2 is YENEEA. The CDR3 has 15 residues. CDR3 sequence reads: CASSSGPGADTEAFF. CDR3 coding DNA: TGTGCCAGCAGCTCCGGGCCAGGGGCGGACACTGAAGCTTTCTTT.